Following are 23 T cell receptor beta chains from one sample sequenced in a study of blood T cell repertoires in COVID-19. The table came from immunoSEQ multiplex PCR; TCRdb's copy has only in-frame clones and leaves some out. The data hold around 65,000 clones, with over 60% observed a single time. Sequencing was performed on peripheral blood. The origin of the receptors is a woman aged 45 to 65 with active or convalescent COVID-19.

V is TRBV11-2 and J is TRBJ2-1, with D perhaps matching TRBD1 (5 bases). The CDR3 spans 13 residues. Trimming removed 5 bases from V and 9 bases from J, with 14 bases in between. Germline CDR1 is SGHAT and CDR2 is FQNNGV. CDR3 in amino acids: CASSTQTVTEQFF. DNA for the CDR3: TGTGCCAGCAGCACCCAGACAGTTACTGAGCAGTTCTTC.

This clone occurred once. This rearrangement joins TRBV7-8 to TRBJ1-2; D is uncertain. Germline lookup yields CDR1 SGHVS and CDR2 FQNEAQ. Trimming stripped 1 base from V and 0 bases from J, with 21 bases between. The CDR3 length is 19 residues. The CDR3 DNA follows: TGTGCCAGCAGCTTAGTAGTGCTGCCAGGATCAATAGCTAACTATGGCTACACCTTC. It codes for CASSLVVLPGSIANYGYTF.

The chain joins TRBV10-3 to TRBJ1-1, with unresolved D. The CDR3 has 11 residues. The germline gives CDR1 ENHRY, CDR2 SYGVKD. The V and J ends lost 3 bases and 5 bases respectively, with 4 bases between them. The CDR3 sequence: CAISDGTEAFF. The CDR3 DNA is TGTGCCATCAGTGACGGGACTGAAGCTTTCTTT.

This chain links TRBV7-6 with TRBJ2-5; D possibly corresponds to TRBD2 (5 bases). This CDR3 has 13 amino acids. Germline CDR1 SGHVS, CDR2 FNYEAQ. V dropped 4 bases and J dropped 4 bases, with 10 bases sitting between them. CDR3 nucleotide sequence: TGTGCCAGCAGCTCCGCCGGAGGAGAGACCCAGTACTTC. It is translated as CASSSAGGETQYF.

This chain connects TRBV9 to TRBJ2-2; 7 bases align to TRBD1. Trimming removed 1 base from V and 0 bases from J; junction bases left unmatched: 3. Germline V gene data show CDR1 as SGDLS and CDR2 as YYNGEE. The CDR3 consists of 16 residues. The DNA of the CDR3 is TGTGCCAGCAGCGTATACGGACAGGCGAACACCGGGGAGCTGTTTTTT. Protein product: CASSVYGQANTGELFF. Complete variable domain (other parts from reference TRBV9 and TRBJ2-2): DSGVTQTPKHLITATGQRVTLRCSPRSGDLSVYWYQQSLDQGLQFLIQYYNGEERAKGNILERFSAQQFPDLHSELNLSSLELGDSALYFCASSVYGQANTGELFFGEGSRLTVL.

This rearrangement joins TRBV5-6 to TRBJ1-2, with 7 bases aligning to TRBD1. The CDR3 loop spans 14 amino acids. Trimming cost V 4 bases and J 2 bases; bases outside gene matches: 5. Germline CDR1 is SGHDT and CDR2 is YYEEEE. The CDR3 is CASSQGQRNYGYTF. The CDR3 DNA reads TGTGCCAGCAGCCAGGGACAGCGAAACTATGGCTACACCTTC.

The chain combines TRBV19 with TRBJ1-5; TRBD1 aligns across 10 bases. The CDR3 is made up of 18 amino acids. Germline V CDR1 and CDR2: LNHDA, SQIVND (reference sequence). The junction had 7 bases not matched to a gene; V was cut back by 2 bases and J by 0 bases. The CDR3 bases are TGTGCCAGTAGTATAATCGACAGGGGGCGGTTTAGCAATCAGCCCCAGCATTTT. Translating gives CASSIIDRGRFSNQPQHF. Full variable domain (rest looked up from reference TRBV19 and TRBJ1-5): DGGITQSPKYLFRKEGQNVTLSCEQNLNHDAMYWYRQDPGQGLRLIYYSQIVNDFQKGDIAEGYSVSREKKESFPLTVTSAQKNPTAFYLCASSIIDRGRFSNQPQHFGDGTRLSIL.

The chain has TRBV19 and TRBJ2-1; 8 bases are shared with TRBD1. CDR3 size: 15 residues. The V and J ends lost 7 bases and 0 bases, in that order; junction bases with no gene match: 5. The germline V gene encodes CDR1 LNHDA and CDR2 SQIVND (reference sequence). CDR3 protein: CASTRTGSSYNEQFF. The CDR3 DNA follows: TGTGCCAGTACCAGGACAGGGAGCTCCTACAATGAGCAGTTCTTC.

This chain uses TRBV19 with TRBJ2-1; 10 nucleotides align to TRBD2. V shed 4 bases and J 10 bases; nucleotides not matched to a gene: 13. The CDR3 is 16 amino acids. The germline CDR1 and CDR2 sequences are LNHDA and SQIVND (reference sequence). The CDR3 sequence is CASSTWTSGGPMEQFF. The CDR3 region has the DNA TGTGCCAGTAGTACTTGGACTAGCGGAGGCCCTATGGAGCAGTTCTTC.

About this clone itself: At one end, the junction sequence differs from germline, possibly due to a read error. The V and J genes are TRBV4-3 and TRBJ2-1; 7 nucleotides line up with TRBD2. From germline, CDR1 is LGHNA and CDR2 YSLEER. This CDR3 spans 13 amino acids. DNA for the CDR3: TGCGCCAGCAGCCAAGATCTATGGGGGGAGGGCGTCTTC. Translating gives CASSQDLWGEGVF.

The chain is built from TRBV7-2 and TRBJ2-1; 7 nucleotides agree with TRBD2. V was pared by 8 bases and J by 0 bases, with 1 base of the junction left unmatched. CDR3 size: 13 residues. Per the germline V gene, CDR1 is SGHTA and CDR2 is FQGNSA. The CDR3 reads CASRGSSYNEQFF. Written as DNA, the CDR3 is TGTGCCAGCCGCGGGAGCTCCTACAATGAGCAGTTCTTC.

The sample holds a few counts of this clone. The rearrangement joins TRBV7-2 to TRBJ1-5; maybe TRBD1 (6 bases). The V gene's germline CDR1 is SGHTA and CDR2 FQGNSA. With 5 bases removed from V and 6 bases from J, the gap between germline ends came to 11 bases. The CDR3 length is 13 residues. CDR3 amino acids: CASSPAGAQPQHF. Written as DNA, the CDR3 is TGTGCCAGCAGCCCGGCAGGGGCTCAGCCCCAGCATTTT.

This clone has more than one count but fewer than ten. This chain joins TRBV7-9 and TRBJ1-2, with D possibly being TRBD1 (5 bases). Germline CDR1 SEHNR, CDR2 FQNEAQ (reference sequence). V was cut by 0 bases and J by 5 bases, with 16 bases left in between. CDR3 size: 16 residues. The CDR3 DNA sequence: TGTGCCAGCAGCTTAGCCCGCGGGGGAGACTTTTATGGCTACACCTTC. This codes for CASSLARGGDFYGYTF.

V gene TRBV30 combines with J gene TRBJ1-5, with 7 bases that match TRBD1. After removal of 4 bases from V and 8 bases from J, the junction contained 8 bases not matched to a gene. The CDR3 has 13 amino acids. Per the germline V gene, CDR1 is GTSNPN and CDR2 is SVGIG (reference sequence). CDR3 in DNA: TGTGCCTGGACCCACGACAGGGCTGAGCCCCAGCATTTT. Its translation: CAWTHDRAEPQHF.

The gene calls are TRBV19 and TRBJ1-5; weak D call: TRBD1 (6 bases). The germline gives CDR1 LNHDA, CDR2 SQIVND (reference sequence). This CDR3 region has 14 residues. Trimming took 4 bases from V and 11 from J, leaving 18 bases between them. This CDR3 is CASSTSQQGPTQHF. The CDR3 DNA reads TGTGCCAGTAGTACTTCTCAACAGGGACCCACCCAGCATTTT.

This clone was recorded a few times. This rearrangement joins TRBV6-5 to TRBJ2-1; TRBD2 aligns across 7 bases. This CDR3 spans 12 amino acids. CDR1 is MNHEY, CDR2 SVGAGI, per germline. The V gene end was trimmed by 7 bases and the J gene end by 8 bases; junction bases not matched to a gene: 5. CDR3 DNA: TGTGCCAGCATTCGCCTAGCGGATGAGCAGTTCTTC. Amino acid sequence: CASIRLADEQFF.

The CDR3 DNA follows: TGTGCCTGGAGTGTACCCGCGAGGGGGACTGAAGCTTTCTTT. This encodes CAWSVPARGTEAFF. The rearrangement uses TRBV30 and TRBJ1-1; tentatively, D is TRBD1 (6 bases). The CDR3 consists of 14 residues. The V gene lost 0 bases and the J gene lost 5 bases, with 13 bases spanning the gap. Germline CDR1 and CDR2: GTSNPN and SVGIG (reference sequence).

This chain uses TRBV18 with TRBJ2-7; D might be TRBD1 (5 bases). V lost 3 bases to trimming and J lost 7 bases, with 16 bases between them. The CDR3 contains 14 residues. Germline CDR1 and CDR2: KGHSH and LQKENI. CDR3 coding DNA: TGTGCCAGCTCACCCGGAAGGGGCCTGAGGGAGCAGTACTTC. Its protein is CASSPGRGLREQYF. Full variable domain (missing parts from reference TRBV18 and TRBJ2-7): NAGVMQNPRHLVRRRGQEARLRCSPMKGHSHVYWYRQLPEEGLKFMVYLQKENIIDESGMPKERFSAEFPKEGPSILRIQQVVRGDSAAYFCASSPGRGLREQYFGPGTRLTVT.

This clone was counted once. The chain recombines TRBV6-2 or TRBV6-3 with TRBJ1-5; no firm D call. CDR3 size: 14 residues. Germline values: CDR1 MNHEY, CDR2 SVGEGT. V was shortened by 5 bases and J by 5 bases, with 13 bases between the two germline ends. CDR3 sequence: CASSRPGVHQPQHF. CDR3 DNA sequence: TGTGCCAGCAGTCGCCCCGGGGTACATCAGCCCCAGCATTTT.

This clone has only a few counts. The CDR3 DNA reads TGTGCCAGCAGTTTTGGGGGAGGGAATGGCTACACCTTC. Its translation: CASSFGGGNGYTF. This chain uses TRBV27 with TRBJ1-2; maybe TRBD1 (5 bases). The ends were cut back, 3 bases at V and 6 bases at J, with 11 bases in the middle. The germline CDR1 and CDR2 sequences are MNHEY and SMNVEV (reference sequence). The CDR3 sequence is 13 residues long.

The chain combines TRBV7-8 with TRBJ2-1; 14 bases are shared with TRBD2. The J segment lost 7 bases and the V segment lost 5 bases, leaving 7 bases of the junction unmatched. CDR3 length: 16 amino acids. Germline CDR1 and CDR2: SGHVS and FQNEAQ. CDR3 bases: TGTGCCAGCAGCCTAAAGACTAGCGGGAGGGGTAATGAGCAGTTCTTC. This codes for CASSLKTSGRGNEQFF.

There are many counts of this clone. J is TRBJ1-6 and V is TRBV2, with D maybe TRBD1 (6 bases). The CDR3 has 16 residues. With 7 bases removed from V and 5 bases from J, the gap between germline ends came to 18 bases. Germline-derived CDR1 and CDR2 are SNHLY and FYNNEI. As DNA, the CDR3 is TGTGCCAGCACCGAACGGGCAGGGGCAAATAATTCACCCCTCCACTTT. Its translation: CASTERAGANNSPLHF. The variable domain in full, completed from reference TRBV2 and TRBJ1-6, reads EPEVTQTPSHQVTQMGQEVILRCVPISNHLYFYWYRQILGQKVEFLVSFYNNEISEKSEIFDDQFSVERPDGSNFTLKIRSTKLEDSAMYFCASTERAGANNSPLHFGNGTRLTVT.

CDR3 DNA: TGTGCCAGCAGCTTGGACGCGGGAGACGTAAAGACCCAGTACTTC. Amino acid sequence: CASSLDAGDVKTQYF. V and J are TRBV5-6 and TRBJ2-5; 7 bases are shared with TRBD2. V lost 0 bases, J lost 6 bases, and 8 bases stayed unmatched. Germline V lookup: CDR1 SGHDT, CDR2 YYEEEE. The CDR3 sequence is 15 residues long.